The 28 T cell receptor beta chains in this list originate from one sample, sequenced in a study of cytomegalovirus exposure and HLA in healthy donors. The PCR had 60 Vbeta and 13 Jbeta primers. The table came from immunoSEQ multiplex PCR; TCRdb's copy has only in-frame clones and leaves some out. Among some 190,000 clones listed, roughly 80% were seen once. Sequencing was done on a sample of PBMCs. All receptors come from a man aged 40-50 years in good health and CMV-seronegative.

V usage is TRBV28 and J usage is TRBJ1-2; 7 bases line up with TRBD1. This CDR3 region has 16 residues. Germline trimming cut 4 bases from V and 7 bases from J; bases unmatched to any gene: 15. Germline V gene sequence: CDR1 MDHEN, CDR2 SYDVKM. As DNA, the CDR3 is TGTGCCAGCAGTTCCTCCCGGACAGGCCGGGGACTTGGCTACACCTTC. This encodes CASSSSRTGRGLGYTF.

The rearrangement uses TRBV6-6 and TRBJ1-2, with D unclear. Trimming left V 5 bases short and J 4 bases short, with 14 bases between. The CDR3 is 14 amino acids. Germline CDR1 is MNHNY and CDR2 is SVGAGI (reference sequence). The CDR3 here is CASSPGGGSYGYTF. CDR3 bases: TGTGCCAGCAGTCCCGGAGGAGGGAGCTATGGCTACACCTTC.

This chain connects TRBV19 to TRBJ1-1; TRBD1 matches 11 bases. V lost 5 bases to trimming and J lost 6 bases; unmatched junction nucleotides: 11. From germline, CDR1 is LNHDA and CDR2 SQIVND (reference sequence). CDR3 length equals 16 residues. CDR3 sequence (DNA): TGTGCCAGTAGTCCCAGCCGGGACAGGGGGTTGGCTGAAGCTTTCTTT. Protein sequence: CASSPSRDRGLAEAFF.

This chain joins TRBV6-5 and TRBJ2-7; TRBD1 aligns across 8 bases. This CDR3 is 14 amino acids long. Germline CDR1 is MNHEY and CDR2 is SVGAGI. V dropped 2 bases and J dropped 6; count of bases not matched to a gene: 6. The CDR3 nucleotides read TGTGCCAGCAGTTACGGACAGGGCATGGGCGAGCAGTACTTC. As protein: CASSYGQGMGEQYF.

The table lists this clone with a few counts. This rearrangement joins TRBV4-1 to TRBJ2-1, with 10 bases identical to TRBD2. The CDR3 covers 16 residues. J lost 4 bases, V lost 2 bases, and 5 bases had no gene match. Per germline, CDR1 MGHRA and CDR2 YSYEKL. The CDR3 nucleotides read TGCGCCAGCAGCCAACTCCTAGCGGGGGCTTACAATGAGCAGTTCTTC. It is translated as CASSQLLAGAYNEQFF.

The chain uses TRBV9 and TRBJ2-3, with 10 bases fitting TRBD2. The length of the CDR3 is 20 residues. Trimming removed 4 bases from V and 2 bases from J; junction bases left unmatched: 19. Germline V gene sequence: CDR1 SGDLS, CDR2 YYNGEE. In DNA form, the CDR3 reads TGTGCCAGCAGCTCTCACCCGAGGCCTAGCGGGAGAGTGAACACAGATACGCAGTATTTT. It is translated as CASSSHPRPSGRVNTDTQYF.

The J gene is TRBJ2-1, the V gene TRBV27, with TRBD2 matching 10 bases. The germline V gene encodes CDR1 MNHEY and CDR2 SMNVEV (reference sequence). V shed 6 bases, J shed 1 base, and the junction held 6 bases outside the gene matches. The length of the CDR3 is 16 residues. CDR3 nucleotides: TGTGCCAGCAGGACCCCTAGCGGGAGATCCTACAATGAGCAGTTCTTC. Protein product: CASRTPSGRSYNEQFF.

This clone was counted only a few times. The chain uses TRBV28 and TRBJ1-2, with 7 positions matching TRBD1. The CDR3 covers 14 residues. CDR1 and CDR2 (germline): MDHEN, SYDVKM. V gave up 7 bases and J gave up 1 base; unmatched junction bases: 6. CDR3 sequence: CASIPDRNNYGYTF. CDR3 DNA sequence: TGTGCCAGCATTCCGGACAGGAATAACTATGGCTACACCTTC.

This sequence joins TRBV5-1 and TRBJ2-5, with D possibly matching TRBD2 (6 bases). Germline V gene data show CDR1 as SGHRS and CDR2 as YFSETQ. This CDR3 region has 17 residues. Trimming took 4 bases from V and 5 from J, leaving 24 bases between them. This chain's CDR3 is CASSPLPGALSSETQYF. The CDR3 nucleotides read TGCGCCAGCAGCCCCCTCCCGGGAGCCCTTAGTTCGGAGACCCAGTACTTC.

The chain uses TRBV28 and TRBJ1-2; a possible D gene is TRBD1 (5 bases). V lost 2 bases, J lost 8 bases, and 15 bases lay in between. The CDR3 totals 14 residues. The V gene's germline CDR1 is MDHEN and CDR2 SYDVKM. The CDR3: CASSLNEWAGGYTF. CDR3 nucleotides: TGTGCCAGCAGTTTAAATGAATGGGCAGGGGGCTACACCTTC.

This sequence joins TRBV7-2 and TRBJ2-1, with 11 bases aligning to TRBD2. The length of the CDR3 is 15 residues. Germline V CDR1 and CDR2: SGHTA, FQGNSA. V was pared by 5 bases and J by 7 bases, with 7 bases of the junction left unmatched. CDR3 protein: CASSALAGGLNEQFF. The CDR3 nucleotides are TGTGCCAGCAGCGCCTTAGCGGGGGGGCTTAATGAGCAGTTCTTC.

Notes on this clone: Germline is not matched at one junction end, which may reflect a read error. CDR3 in amino acids: CASSLAHGNEQYF. DNA for the CDR3: TGTGCTAGCAGCTTAGCCCATGGCAACGAGCAGTACTTC. The chain uses TRBV7-7 and TRBJ2-7; D gene ambiguous. Germline V gives CDR1 SSHAT, CDR2 FNYEAQ (reference sequence). The CDR3 runs 13 residues.

This CDR3 reads CASSDRGAGEKLFF. The CDR3 DNA reads as TGTGCCAGCAGCGACCGGGGGGCAGGTGAAAAACTGTTTTTT. The J gene is TRBJ1-4, the V gene TRBV9; the D gene is possibly TRBD1 (6 bases). Germline V lookup: CDR1 SGDLS, CDR2 YYNGEE. The CDR3 totals 14 residues. V lost 3 bases and J lost 7, with 13 bases in between.

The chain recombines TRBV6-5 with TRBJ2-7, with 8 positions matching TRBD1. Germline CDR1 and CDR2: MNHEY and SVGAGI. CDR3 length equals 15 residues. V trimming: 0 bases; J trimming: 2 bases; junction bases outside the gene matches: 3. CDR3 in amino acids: CASSYSDRATYEQYF. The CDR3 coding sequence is TGTGCCAGCAGTTACTCGGACAGGGCCACCTACGAGCAGTACTTC.

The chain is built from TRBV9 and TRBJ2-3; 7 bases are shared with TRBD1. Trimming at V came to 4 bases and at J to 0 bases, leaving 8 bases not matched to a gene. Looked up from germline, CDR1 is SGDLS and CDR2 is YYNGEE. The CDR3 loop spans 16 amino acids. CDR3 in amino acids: CASSTWTGPSTDTQYF. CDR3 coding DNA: TGTGCCAGCAGCACCTGGACAGGACCTAGCACAGATACGCAGTATTTT.

CDR3: CASSYGGGYNYGYTF. CDR3 in DNA: TGTGCCAGCAGTTACGGGGGGGGGTATAACTATGGCTACACCTTC. The chain carries TRBV6-5 and TRBJ1-2, with D maybe TRBD1 (5 bases). Trimming pared 2 bases from V and 1 base from J, leaving 11 bases between. The V gene's germline CDR1 is MNHEY and CDR2 SVGAGI. CDR3 length: 15 amino acids.

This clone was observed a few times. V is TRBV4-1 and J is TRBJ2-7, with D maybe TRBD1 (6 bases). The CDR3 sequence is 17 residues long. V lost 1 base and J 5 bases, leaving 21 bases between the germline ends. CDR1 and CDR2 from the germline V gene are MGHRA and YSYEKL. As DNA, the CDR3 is TGCGCCAGCAGCCAAGGGGGGCTCGGGATCTTAGGTGACGAGCAGTACTTC. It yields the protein CASSQGGLGILGDEQYF.

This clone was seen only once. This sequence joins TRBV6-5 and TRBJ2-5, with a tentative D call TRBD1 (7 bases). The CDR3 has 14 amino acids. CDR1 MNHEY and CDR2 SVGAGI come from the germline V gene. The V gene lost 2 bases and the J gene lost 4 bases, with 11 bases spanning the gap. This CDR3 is CASSYGGGGETQYF. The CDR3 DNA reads TGTGCCAGCAGTTACGGAGGGGGCGGAGAGACCCAGTACTTC.

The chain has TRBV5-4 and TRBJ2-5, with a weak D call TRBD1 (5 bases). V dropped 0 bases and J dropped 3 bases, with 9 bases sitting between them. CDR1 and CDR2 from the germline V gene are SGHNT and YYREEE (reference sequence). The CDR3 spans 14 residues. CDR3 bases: TGTGCCAGCAGCTTGGGAAGCAGGGAAGAGACCCAGTACTTC. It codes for CASSLGSREETQYF.

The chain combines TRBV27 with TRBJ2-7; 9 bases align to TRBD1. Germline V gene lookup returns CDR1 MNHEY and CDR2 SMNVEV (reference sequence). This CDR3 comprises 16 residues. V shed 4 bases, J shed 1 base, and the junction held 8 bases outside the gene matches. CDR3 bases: TGTGCCAGCAGTTCTCGAACGGGACAGGGATCCTACGAGCAGTACTTC. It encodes CASSSRTGQGSYEQYF.

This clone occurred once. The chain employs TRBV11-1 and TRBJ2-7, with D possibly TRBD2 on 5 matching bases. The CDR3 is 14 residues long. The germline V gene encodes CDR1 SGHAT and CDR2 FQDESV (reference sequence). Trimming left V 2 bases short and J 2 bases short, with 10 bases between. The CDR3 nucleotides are TGTGCCAGCAGCTTAAGCGGAGCTACCTACGAGCAGTACTTC. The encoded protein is CASSLSGATYEQYF.

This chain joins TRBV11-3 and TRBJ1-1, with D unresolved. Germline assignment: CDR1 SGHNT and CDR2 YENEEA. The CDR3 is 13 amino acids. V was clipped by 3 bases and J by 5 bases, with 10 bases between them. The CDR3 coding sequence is TGTGCCAGCAGCTTCGATGGGAGTACTGAAGCTTTCTTT. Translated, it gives CASSFDGSTEAFF. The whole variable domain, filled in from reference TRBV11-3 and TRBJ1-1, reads EAGVVQSPRYKIIEKKQPVAFWCNPISGHNTLYWYLQNLGQGPELLIRYENEEAVDDSQLPKDRFSAERLKGVDSTLKIQPAELGDSAVYLCASSFDGSTEAFFGQGTRLTVV.

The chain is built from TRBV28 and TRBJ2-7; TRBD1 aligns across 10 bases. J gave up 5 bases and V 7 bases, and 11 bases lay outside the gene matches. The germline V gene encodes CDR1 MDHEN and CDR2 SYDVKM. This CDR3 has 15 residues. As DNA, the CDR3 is TGTGCCAGCATGCATCAGGGACAGGGGAGGGACGAGCAGTACTTC. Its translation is CASMHQGQGRDEQYF.

CDR3 sequence (DNA): TGTGCCAGCTCACCAATAACAGGACATAATTCACCCCTCCACTTT. Its translation is CASSPITGHNSPLHF. The rearrangement uses TRBV18 and TRBJ1-6, with D perhaps TRBD1 (5 bases). This CDR3 spans 15 amino acids. Deletions cut 2 bases from V and 5 bases from J, with 10 bases between. CDR1 and CDR2 (germline): KGHSH, LQKENI. Full variable domain (remainder filled in from reference TRBV18 and TRBJ1-6): NAGVMQNPRHLVRRRGQEARLRCSPMKGHSHVYWYRQLPEEGLKFMVYLQKENIIDESGMPKERFSAEFPKEGPSILRIQQVVRGDSAAYFCASSPITGHNSPLHFGNGTRLTVT.

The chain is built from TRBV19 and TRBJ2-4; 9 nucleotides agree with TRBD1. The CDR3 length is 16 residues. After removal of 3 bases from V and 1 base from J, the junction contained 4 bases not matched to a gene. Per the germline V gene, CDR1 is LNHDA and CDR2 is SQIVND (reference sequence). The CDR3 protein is CASSIAGQGAKNIQYF. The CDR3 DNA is TGTGCCAGTAGTATCGCCGGACAGGGGGCCAAAAACATTCAGTACTTC.

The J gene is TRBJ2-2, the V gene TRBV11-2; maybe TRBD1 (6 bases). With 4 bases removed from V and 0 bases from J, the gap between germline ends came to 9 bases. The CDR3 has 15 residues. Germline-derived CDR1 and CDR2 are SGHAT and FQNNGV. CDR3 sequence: CASSSRGSNTGELFF. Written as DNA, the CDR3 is TGTGCCAGCAGCTCGAGGGGGTCGAACACCGGGGAGCTGTTTTTT.

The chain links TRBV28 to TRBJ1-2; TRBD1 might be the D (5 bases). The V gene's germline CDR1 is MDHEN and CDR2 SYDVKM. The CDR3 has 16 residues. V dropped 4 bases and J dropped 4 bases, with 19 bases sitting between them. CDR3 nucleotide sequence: TGTGCCAGCAGTTCTCCTCGGGGGGTCGATCCCTATGGCTACACCTTC. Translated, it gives CASSSPRGVDPYGYTF.

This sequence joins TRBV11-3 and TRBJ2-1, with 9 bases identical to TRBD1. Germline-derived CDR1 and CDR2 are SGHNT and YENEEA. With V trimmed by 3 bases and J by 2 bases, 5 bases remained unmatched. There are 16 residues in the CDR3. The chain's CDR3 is CASSFPGQGPYNEQFF. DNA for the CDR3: TGTGCCAGCAGCTTCCCGGGACAGGGCCCCTACAATGAGCAGTTCTTC.